This T cell receptor (beta chain) was profiled in a study of CD8 T cells in ankylosing spondylitis. Using quantitative 5'-RACE with molecular barcodes, the authors made TCR beta libraries. TCRdb re-called the 5' RACE reads with MiXCR, one entry per CDR3 protein. This table holds a few hundred thousand distinct CDR3 sequences, under 20% found once. This clonotype came up a few times. Its antigen is undetermined. Study-level results: Previous work reported some of these motif variants in the synovial fluid and blood of reactive arthritis. There was a TCR beta motif, made of roughly eight highly homologous variants, that appeared characteristic of ankylosing spondylitis blood.

The CDR3 loop spans 15 amino acids. Germline lookup yields CDR1 SGHRS and CDR2 YFSETQ. V lost 0 bases and J lost 5, with 14 bases in between. The V call is TRBV5-1, the J call TRBJ1-2; the D gene is possibly TRBD1 (5 bases). Sample: blood, either unsorted or a sorted T cell fraction (not recorded which). The receptor was derived from a male donor with ankylosing spondylitis. CDR3 sequence: CASSLGSQGWYGYTF. In DNA, the CDR3 is TGCGCCAGCAGCTTGGGTTCCCAGGGTTGGTATGGCTACACCTTC.